Listed here is a single T cell receptor (beta chain). The table came from immunoSEQ multiplex PCR; TCRdb's copy has only in-frame clones and leaves some out. The repertoire consists of fewer than 30,000 clones, with approximately 94% occurring once and the leading ten covering about 0.76%. This entry belongs to a study of T cell changes during pregnancy in multiple sclerosis. The CDR3 contains 13 residues. Per germline, CDR1 GTSNPN and CDR2 SVGIG (reference sequence). V dropped 3 bases and J dropped 3; count of bases not matched to a gene: 4. The sample consisted of CD4+ T cells from peripheral blood mononuclear cells, taken in the first trimester of pregnancy. This TCR was recovered from a female donor with multiple sclerosis, enrolled in a pregnancy study. The gene calls are TRBV30 and TRBJ1-2; TRBD1 matches at 7 bases. CDR3 region: CAWRTGRYYGYTF. DNA of the CDR3: TGTGCCTGGAGGACAGGGCGGTACTATGGCTACACCTTC.